Sequencing of this T cell receptor beta chain was carried out in a study of blood T cell repertoires in COVID-19. Study overall: Italy, Spain and the United States were the sources of the convalescent and acute COVID-19 samples. In each case, the material was cDNA or gDNA derived from T cells, B-cell-depleted T cells, or PBMCs.

In the authors' workflow: Counts of nucleated cells, estimated from reference gene primer amplification, were obtained. The repertoire was sequenced with immunoSEQ multiplex PCR; TCRdb's copy has only in-frame clones and lacks some. From that table come the V and J calls and clone size; the DNA was used to work out D and trimming. This table has under 300,000 clones, more than 80% appearing once. CDR1 and CDR2 (germline): SGHRS, YFSETQ. J lost 1 base, V lost 2 bases, and 12 bases had no gene match. The CDR3 has 18 residues. The chain carries TRBV5-1 and TRBJ2-3; 8 bases match TRBD2. Sequencing was performed on peripheral blood. This TCR was sampled from a woman aged 25-40 years with active or convalescent COVID-19. This chain's CDR3 is CASSFGALAAPGTDTQYF. CDR3 in DNA: TGCGCCAGCAGCTTCGGGGCACTAGCGGCGCCGGGCACAGATACGCAGTATTTT.